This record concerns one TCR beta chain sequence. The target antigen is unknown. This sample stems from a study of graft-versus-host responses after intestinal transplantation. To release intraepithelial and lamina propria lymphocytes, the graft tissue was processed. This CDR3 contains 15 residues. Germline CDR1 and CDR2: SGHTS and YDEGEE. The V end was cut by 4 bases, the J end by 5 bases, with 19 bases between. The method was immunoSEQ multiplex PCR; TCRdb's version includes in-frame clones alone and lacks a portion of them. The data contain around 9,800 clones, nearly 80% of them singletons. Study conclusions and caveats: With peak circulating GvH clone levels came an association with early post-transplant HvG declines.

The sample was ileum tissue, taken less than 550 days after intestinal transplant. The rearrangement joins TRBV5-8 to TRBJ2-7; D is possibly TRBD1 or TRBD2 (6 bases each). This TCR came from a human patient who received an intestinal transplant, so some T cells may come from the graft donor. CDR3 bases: TGTGCCAGCAGCCCGACTAGTGAACAGGGCGACGAGCAGTACTTC. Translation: CASSPTSEQGDEQYF.